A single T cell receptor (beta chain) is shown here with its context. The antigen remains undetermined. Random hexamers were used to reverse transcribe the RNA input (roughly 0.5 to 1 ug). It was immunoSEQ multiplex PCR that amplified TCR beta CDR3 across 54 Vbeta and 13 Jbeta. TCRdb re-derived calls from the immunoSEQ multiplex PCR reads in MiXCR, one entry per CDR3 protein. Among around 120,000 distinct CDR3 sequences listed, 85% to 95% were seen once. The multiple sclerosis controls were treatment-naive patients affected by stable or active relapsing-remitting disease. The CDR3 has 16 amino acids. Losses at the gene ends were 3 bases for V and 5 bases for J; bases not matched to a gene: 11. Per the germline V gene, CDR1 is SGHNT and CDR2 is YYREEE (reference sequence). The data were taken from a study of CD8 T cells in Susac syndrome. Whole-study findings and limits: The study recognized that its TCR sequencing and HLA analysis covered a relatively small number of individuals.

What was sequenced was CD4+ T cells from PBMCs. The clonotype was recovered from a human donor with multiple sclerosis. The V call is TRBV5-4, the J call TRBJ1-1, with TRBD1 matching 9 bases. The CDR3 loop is CASSSALQGAGTEAFF. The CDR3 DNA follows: TGTGCCAGCAGCTCAGCCTTACAGGGGGCGGGTACTGAAGCTTTCTTT.